These 2 T cell receptor beta chains were all obtained from the same sample, sequenced in a study of T cell changes during pregnancy in multiple sclerosis. Clones were sequenced by immunoSEQ multiplex PCR, and TCRdb holds only the in-frame ones, with some missing. The sample has around 57,000 clones; just over 90% are singletons. Sequencing was performed on peripheral blood, taken in the second trimester of pregnancy. The source is a female donor with multiple sclerosis, enrolled in a pregnancy study.

V and J are TRBV20-1 and TRBJ1-1; D gene unclear. The germline V and J ends were trimmed by 2 bases and 12 bases, with 13 bases remaining between them. Per germline, CDR1 DFQATT and CDR2 SNEGSKA (reference sequence). The CDR3 has 11 amino acids. In nucleotides, the CDR3 is TGCAGTGCTAGATATGGACTTTTGACTTTCTTT. Its protein product is CSARYGLLTFF.

This chain connects TRBV2 to TRBJ2-7, with a weak D call TRBD2 (5 bases). The CDR3 contains 15 residues. CDR1 SNHLY and CDR2 FYNNEI come from the germline V gene. V lost 2 bases and J 2 bases, leaving 13 bases between the germline ends. The CDR3 DNA follows: TGTGCCAGCAGTGAAAGAGGGCAGTTGACCTACGAGCAGTACTTC. Its protein is CASSERGQLTYEQYF. Together with reference TRBV2 and TRBJ2-7, the CDR3 gives the full variable domain: EPEVTQTPSHQVTQMGQEVILRCVPISNHLYFYWYRQILGQKVEFLVSFYNNEISEKSEIFDDQFSVERPDGSNFTLKIRSTKLEDSAMYFCASSERGQLTYEQYFGPGTRLTVT.